These T cell receptor beta chains were read from a single sample in a study of OX40 agonist ivuxolimab in advanced cancers. This table comes from immunoSEQ multiplex PCR, and its TCRdb copy is limited to in-frame clones, with some not included. Here the sample spans about 58,000 clones, around 84% being singletons. Here the sequenced sample was CD4+ or CD8+ T cells sorted from blood, taken in a trial of the OX40 agonist ivuxolimab. Source of these receptors: an adult with an advanced solid tumor such as melanoma, head and neck, liver or kidney cancer. Each CDR3 is given with its conserved first and last residue. The D gene is left open where the match is weak. The size field is filled for only some rows; it gives once, few, many or a size class.

>TRBV7-9|-|TRBJ2-1|TRBD2
CASSPGTSGVNEQFF
TGTGCCAGCAGCCCGGGGACTAGCGGGGTCAATGAGCAGTTCTTC
>TRBV19|-|TRBJ1-4|TRBD1
CASSILDRGPTNEKLFF
TGTGCCAGTAGTATTCTGGACAGGGGGCCAACTAATGAAAAACTGTTTTTT
>TRBV4-1|-|TRBJ2-4|TRBD1
CASSQVSLQGLGSIQYF
TGCGCCAGCAGCCAAGTCTCCCTACAGGGGTTGGGAAGCATTCAGTACTTC
>TRBV14|-|TRBJ2-1|-
CASSQVQSSYNEQFF
TGTGCCAGCAGCCAAGTTCAGAGCTCCTACAATGAGCAGTTCTTC
>TRBV5-8|-|TRBJ1-4|-
CAAPRRTNEKLFF
TGTGCCGCCCCACGTCGGACTAATGAAAAACTGTTTTTT
>TRBV7-9|-|TRBJ2-1|-
CASSPFYNEQFF
TGTGCCAGCAGCCCCTTCTACAATGAGCAGTTCTTC
>TRBV2|-|TRBJ2-3|-
CASSVSGHTDTQYF
TGTGCCAGCAGTGTCTCAGGGCACACAGATACGCAGTATTTT
>TRBV4-1|once|TRBJ2-5|TRBD1
CASSPGHRGETQYF
TGCGCCAGCAGCCCGGGACACAGGGGAGAGACCCAGTACTTC
>TRBV10-3|once|TRBJ2-2|-
CAISELGDTGELFF
TGTGCCATCAGTGAGCTGGGGGACACCGGGGAGCTGTTTTTT
>TRBV7-2|-|TRBJ2-7|-
CASSLSTATYEQYF
TGTGCCAGCAGCTTAAGCACGGCTACCTACGAGCAGTACTTC
>TRBV7-9|few|TRBJ1-6|-
CASSLVLNSPLHF
TGTGCCAGCAGCTTGGTACTCAATTCACCCCTCCACTTT
>TRBV11-2|-|TRBJ2-1|TRBD2
CASSTGGTYNEQFF
TGTGCCAGCAGCACCGGGGGGACGTACAATGAGCAGTTCTTC
>TRBV7-2|-|TRBJ2-1|-
CASSLTYPGAGANNEQFF
TGTGCCAGCAGCTTAACCTATCCTGGGGCGGGGGCGAACAATGAGCAGTTCTTC
>TRBV5-1|-|TRBJ1-6|TRBD1
CASSLEGQRANSPLHF
TGCGCCAGCAGCTTGGAGGGACAGCGAGCCAATTCACCCCTCCACTTT
>TRBV19|-|TRBJ2-6|TRBD1
CASSPGTGWRSGANVLTF
TGTGCCAGTAGTCCTGGGACAGGGTGGAGGTCTGGGGCCAACGTCCTGACTTTC
>TRBV14|few|TRBJ2-7|-
CASSRTRDRPYEQYF
TGTGCCAGCAGCCGTACCCGGGACCGACCCTACGAGCAGTACTTC
>TRBV5-1|once|TRBJ1-3|-
CASSLSGTDAGNTIYF
TGCGCCAGCAGCTTGTCAGGGACGGATGCTGGAAACACCATATATTTT
>TRBV7-9|-|TRBJ1-1|-
CASSLKWEGMNTEAFF
TGTGCCAGCAGCTTAAAGTGGGAGGGCATGAACACTGAAGCTTTCTTT
>TRBV11-2|-|TRBJ1-5|-
CASSLDLGREQPQHF
TGTGCCAGCAGCTTAGATCTTGGTAGGGAGCAGCCCCAGCATTTT
>TRBV7-9|-|TRBJ2-4|-
CASSLGGPRDIQYF
TGTGCCAGCAGCCTAGGGGGGCCAAGGGACATTCAGTACTTC
>TRBV5-1|few|TRBJ2-1|-
CASSGDNYNEQFF
TGCGCCAGCAGCGGGGACAACTACAATGAGCAGTTCTTC
>TRBV4-1|-|TRBJ2-3|TRBD2
CASSQGLAGGPPDTQYF
TGCGCCAGCAGCCAAGGGCTAGCGGGGGGGCCGCCAGATACGCAGTATTTT
>TRBV5-1|-|TRBJ1-3|-
CASSLDWSSGNTIYF
TGCGCCAGCAGCTTGGATTGGAGCTCTGGAAACACCATATATTTT